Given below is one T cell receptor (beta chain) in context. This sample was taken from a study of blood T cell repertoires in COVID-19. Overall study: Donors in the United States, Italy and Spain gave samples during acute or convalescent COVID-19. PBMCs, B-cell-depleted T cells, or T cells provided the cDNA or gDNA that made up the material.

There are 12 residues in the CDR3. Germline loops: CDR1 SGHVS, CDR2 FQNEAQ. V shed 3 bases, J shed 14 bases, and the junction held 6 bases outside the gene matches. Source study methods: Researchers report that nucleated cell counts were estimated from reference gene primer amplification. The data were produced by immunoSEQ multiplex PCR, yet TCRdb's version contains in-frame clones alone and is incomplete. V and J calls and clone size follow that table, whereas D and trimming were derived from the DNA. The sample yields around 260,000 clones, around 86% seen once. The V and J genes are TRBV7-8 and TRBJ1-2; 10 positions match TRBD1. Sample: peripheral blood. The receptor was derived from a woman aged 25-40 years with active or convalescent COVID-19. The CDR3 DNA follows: TGTGCCAGCAGCTTCCCCGGACAGGGGGGAACCTTC. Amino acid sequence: CASSFPGQGGTF.